This T cell receptor beta chain derives from a study of cytomegalovirus exposure and HLA in healthy donors. Overall study results and limits: There were some V segments, including TRBV6-2 and TRBV6-3, excluded as indistinguishable.

About this clone itself: Antigen unknown.

The PCR contained 60 Vbeta and 13 Jbeta primers. Sequencing used immunoSEQ multiplex PCR; TCRdb keeps in-frame clones, though not all of them. This sample yields 200,000 to 250,000 clones, of which 70% to 90% are seen a single time; about 3.1% belongs to the top ten. This CDR3 has 14 residues. Trimming took off 0 bases at V and 5 bases at J, with 11 bases between the two ends. CDR1 SGHRS and CDR2 YFSETQ come from the germline V gene. The origin of this receptor is a man aged 30 to 39 in good health and CMV-seronegative. V usage is TRBV5-1 and J usage is TRBJ1-1; maybe TRBD1 (5 bases). The sequencing sample was made of PBMCs. The CDR3 DNA sequence: TGCGCCAGCAGCTTGGGTTCAGGGAGGACTGAAGCTTTCTTT. Protein: CASSLGSGRTEAFF.